One sample yielded the 18 T cell receptor beta chains listed below, sequenced in a study of regulatory T cells in long-lasting Graves disease. This sample's time point: newly diagnosed GD, antithyroid drugs for less than 3 months. Extracted PBMC RNA gave rise to the TCR library. Both iRepertoire HTBI primers and Arm-PCR of CDR3 regions were used to build the TCR beta libraries. TCRdb analysed the multiplex PCR reads with MiXCR anew, one entry per CDR3 protein. The sample contains some 220,000 distinct CDR3 sequences, roughly a fifth of which appear only once. The sample was also linked to a second study, of T cells in Graves' hyperthyroidism and ophthalmopathy.

The sample in question was peripheral blood mononuclear cells (PBMCs), obtained at new diagnosis, from a patient treated with antithyroid drugs. The source is a woman in her twenties or thirties with Graves disease.

At least ten counts were recorded for this clonotype. The CDR3 here is CASSPPGWTEAFF. Written as DNA, the CDR3 is TGTGCCAGCAGTCCCCCCGGGTGGACTGAAGCTTTCTTT. V gene TRBV28 combines with J gene TRBJ1-1; D not resolved. The CDR3 loop spans 13 amino acids. V dropped 5 bases and J dropped 5 bases, with 12 bases sitting between them. Germline CDR1 reads MDHEN; CDR2 reads SYDVKM.

The sample holds many counts of this clonotype. The chain uses TRBV6-1 and TRBJ1-4, with D unclear. Germline V lookup: CDR1 MNHNS, CDR2 SASEGT. CDR3 size: 14 residues. V dropped 6 bases and J dropped 7 bases, with 15 bases sitting between them. CDR3 sequence reads: CASSPPGGSEKLFF. CDR3 in DNA: TGTGCCAGCAGCCCGCCGGGAGGGAGTGAAAAACTGTTTTTT.

This clonotype came up many times. CDR3 sequence reads: CASSFGGNQNEQYF. The CDR3 nucleotides are TGTGCCAGCAGTTTCGGGGGGAATCAGAACGAGCAGTACTTC. The chain carries TRBV27 and TRBJ2-7; 7 bases agree with TRBD2. The CDR3 covers 14 residues. The trim removed 3 bases at V and 5 bases at J, leaving 7 bases unmatched. Germline lookup yields CDR1 MNHEY and CDR2 SMNVEV (reference sequence).

This chain links TRBV30 with TRBJ2-3; perhaps D is TRBD1 or TRBD2 (5 bases each). CDR3 length equals 18 residues. With 0 bases removed from V and 0 bases from J, the gap between germline ends came to 19 bases. The germline gives CDR1 GTSNPN, CDR2 SVGIG (reference sequence). The CDR3 protein is CAWSVRRGDRSSTDTQYF. In nucleotides, the CDR3 is TGTGCCTGGAGTGTACGGAGAGGGGACCGTTCTAGCACAGATACGCAGTATTTT.

This clonotype was counted many times. V is TRBV11-3 and J is TRBJ2-7, with D possibly matching TRBD2 (5 bases). The CDR3 is 15 amino acids. CDR1 SGHNT and CDR2 YENEEA come from the germline V gene. V shed 2 bases and J shed 1 base, with 12 bases lying between them. The CDR3 DNA reads TGTGCCAGCAGCTTACCCTCACGGGGTTCCTACGAGCAGTACTTC. It encodes CASSLPSRGSYEQYF.

The chain joins TRBV5-1 to TRBJ1-6; D remains unclear. Germline CDR1 is SGHRS and CDR2 is YFSETQ. The CDR3 consists of 12 residues. The ends were cut back, 4 bases at V and 9 bases at J, with 8 bases in the middle. The CDR3 spells CASSENGSPLHF. CDR3 bases: TGCGCCAGCAGCGAAAACGGTTCACCCCTCCACTTT.

This clonotype came up many times. V gene TRBV9 combines with J gene TRBJ2-5; no clear D. With 4 bases removed from V and 5 bases from J, the gap between germline ends came to 9 bases. Germline CDR1 is SGDLS and CDR2 is YYNGEE. The CDR3 is 12 residues long. CDR3 protein: CASSIDPETQYF. The CDR3 DNA reads as TGTGCCAGCAGCATTGACCCGGAGACCCAGTACTTC.

In this sample, this clonotype turned up a few times. The V and J genes are TRBV20-1 and TRBJ2-7; D might be TRBD1 (6 bases). Trimming pared 4 bases from V and 7 bases from J, leaving 20 bases between. The germline V gene has CDR1 DFQATT and CDR2 SNEGSKA (reference sequence). The CDR3 is 14 residues long. CDR3 bases: TGCAGTGCTACCCATGGGACCAGGGGTGAGGAGCAGTACTTC. Encoded protein: CSATHGTRGEEQYF.

For this clonotype: A much larger clone is a single base away; this may be a read error. The chain joins TRBV27 to TRBJ2-7; tentatively, D is TRBD1 or TRBD2 (5 bases each). CDR1 and CDR2 from the germline V gene are MNHEY and SMNVEV (reference sequence). The CDR3 is made up of 16 amino acids. Between the trimmed V and J ends, which lost 3 bases and 0 bases, there was a span of 15 bases. CDR3 residues: CASSFRDGTFSYEQYF. The CDR3, as DNA: TGTGCCAGCAGTTTCCGGGACGGAACCTTCTCCTACGAGCAGTACTTC.

This clonotype has more than one count but fewer than ten. The chain employs TRBV19 and TRBJ1-2; D uncertain. CDR3 length: 12 amino acids. Germline CDR1 reads LNHDA; CDR2 reads SQIVND (reference sequence). Trimming took off 5 bases at V and 7 bases at J, with 11 bases between the two ends. The DNA of the CDR3 is TGTGCCAGTAGTCCCCGGGCTGCTGGCTACACCTTC. Protein sequence: CASSPRAAGYTF.

In its sample, this clonotype was seen many times. This chain uses TRBV6-1 with TRBJ1-2; D is ambiguous. Germline CDR1 and CDR2: MNHNS and SASEGT. The CDR3 is 14 residues long. Trimming shortened V by 5 bases and J by 0 bases, and 10 bases separated the two germline ends. The CDR3 protein is CASSQGSPNYGYTF. The DNA of the CDR3 is TGTGCCAGCAGTCAAGGGAGTCCTAACTATGGCTACACCTTC.

As regards this clonotype: Possible read error: a much larger clone is one base away. V usage is TRBV7-8 and J usage is TRBJ2-6, with D tentatively TRBD1 (7 bases). This CDR3 contains 19 residues. Trimming cost V 5 bases and J 0 bases, with 20 bases left between them. Germline CDR1 is SGHVS and CDR2 is FQNEAQ. The CDR3 nucleotides are TGTGCCAGCAGCGCCATAGGGCAGGGGGGCGCCTCTGGGGCCAACGTCCTGACTTTC. Protein product: CASSAIGQGGASGANVLTF.

This clonotype was seen once. This chain joins TRBV3-1 and TRBJ2-3; 10 nucleotides align to TRBD1. This CDR3 is built from 15 residues. Germline trimming cut 5 bases from V and 5 bases from J; bases unmatched to any gene: 7. Germline V lookup: CDR1 LGHDT, CDR2 YNNKEL (reference sequence). The CDR3 DNA sequence: TGTGCCAGCAGCTGGACAGGGGGTTGGGGAGATACGCAGTATTTT. This encodes CASSWTGGWGDTQYF.

This clonotype showed up many times. The chain uses TRBV15 and TRBJ2-7; 7 bases map to TRBD1. The CDR3 is 13 residues long. J was trimmed by 6 bases and V by 5 bases; bases with no gene match: 7. CDR1 is LNHNV, CDR2 YYDKDF, per germline (reference sequence). The CDR3 DNA reads TGTGCCACCAGCCCACACAGGGGAAGCGAGCAGTACTTC. Translated: CATSPHRGSEQYF. The full variable domain, rest sourced from reference TRBV15 and TRBJ2-7, is DAMVIQNPRYQVTQFGKPVTLSCSQTLNHNVMYWYQQKSSQAPKLLFHYYDKDFNNEADTPDNFQSRRPNTSFCFLDIRSPGLGDTAMYLCATSPHRGSEQYFGPGTRLTVT.

The gene calls are TRBV11-2 and TRBJ2-1, with D hard to call. The CDR3 is 13 residues long. Germline lookup yields CDR1 SGHAT and CDR2 FQNNGV. V was shortened by 3 bases and J by 5 bases, with 8 bases between the two germline ends. The chain's CDR3 is CASSFSRNNEQFF. CDR3 DNA sequence: TGTGCCAGCAGCTTCTCCAGAAACAATGAGCAGTTCTTC.

The sample holds many counts of this clonotype. The rearrangement uses TRBV29-1 and TRBJ2-2; D not resolved. CDR1 and CDR2 (germline): SQVTM, ANQGSEA. CDR3 size: 12 residues. Trimming removed 7 bases at V and 4 bases at J, with 10 bases between. The CDR3 sequence: CSATRVTGELFF. As DNA, the CDR3 is TGCAGCGCTACACGGGTCACCGGGGAGCTGTTTTTT.

As for this clonotype: Possible read error: a much larger clone is one base away. The rearrangement links TRBV30 to TRBJ2-7; 10 bases fit TRBD1. The germline V gene has CDR1 GTSNPN and CDR2 SVGIG (reference sequence). The junction had 6 bases not matched to a gene; V was cut back by 2 bases and J by 5 bases. The CDR3 has 14 residues. The CDR3 DNA reads as TGTGCCTGGAGTTTTGGGGACAGGGGCAACGAGCAGTACTTC. This codes for CAWSFGDRGNEQYF.

This clonotype was recorded at least ten times. The J gene is TRBJ2-1, the V gene TRBV19, with D possibly being TRBD1 (5 bases). Trimming removed 9 bases from V and 7 bases from J, with 19 bases in between. This CDR3 region has 14 residues. Germline CDR1 LNHDA, CDR2 SQIVND (reference sequence). The CDR3 bases are TGTGCCAGCAAGACAGATTGGGGTCTAAATGAGCAGTTCTTC. It codes for CASKTDWGLNEQFF.